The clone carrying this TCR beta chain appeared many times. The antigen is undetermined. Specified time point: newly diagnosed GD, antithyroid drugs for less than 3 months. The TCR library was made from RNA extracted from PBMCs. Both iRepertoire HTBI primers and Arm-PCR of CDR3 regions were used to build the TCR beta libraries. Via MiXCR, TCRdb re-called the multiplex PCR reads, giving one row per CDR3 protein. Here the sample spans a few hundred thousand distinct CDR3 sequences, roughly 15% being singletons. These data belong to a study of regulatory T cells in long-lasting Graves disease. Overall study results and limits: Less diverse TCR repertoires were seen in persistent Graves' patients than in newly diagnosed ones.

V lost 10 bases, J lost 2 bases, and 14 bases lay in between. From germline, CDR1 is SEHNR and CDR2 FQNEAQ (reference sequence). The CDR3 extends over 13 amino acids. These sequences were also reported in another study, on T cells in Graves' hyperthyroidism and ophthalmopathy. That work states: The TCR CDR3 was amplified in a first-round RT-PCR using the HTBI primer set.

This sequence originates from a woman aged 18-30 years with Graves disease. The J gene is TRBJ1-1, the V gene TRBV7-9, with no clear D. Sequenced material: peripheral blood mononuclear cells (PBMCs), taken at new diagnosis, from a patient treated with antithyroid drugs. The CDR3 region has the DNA TGTGCCAACGGGCATGAATTAAACACTGAAGCTTTCTTT. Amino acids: CANGHELNTEAFF.